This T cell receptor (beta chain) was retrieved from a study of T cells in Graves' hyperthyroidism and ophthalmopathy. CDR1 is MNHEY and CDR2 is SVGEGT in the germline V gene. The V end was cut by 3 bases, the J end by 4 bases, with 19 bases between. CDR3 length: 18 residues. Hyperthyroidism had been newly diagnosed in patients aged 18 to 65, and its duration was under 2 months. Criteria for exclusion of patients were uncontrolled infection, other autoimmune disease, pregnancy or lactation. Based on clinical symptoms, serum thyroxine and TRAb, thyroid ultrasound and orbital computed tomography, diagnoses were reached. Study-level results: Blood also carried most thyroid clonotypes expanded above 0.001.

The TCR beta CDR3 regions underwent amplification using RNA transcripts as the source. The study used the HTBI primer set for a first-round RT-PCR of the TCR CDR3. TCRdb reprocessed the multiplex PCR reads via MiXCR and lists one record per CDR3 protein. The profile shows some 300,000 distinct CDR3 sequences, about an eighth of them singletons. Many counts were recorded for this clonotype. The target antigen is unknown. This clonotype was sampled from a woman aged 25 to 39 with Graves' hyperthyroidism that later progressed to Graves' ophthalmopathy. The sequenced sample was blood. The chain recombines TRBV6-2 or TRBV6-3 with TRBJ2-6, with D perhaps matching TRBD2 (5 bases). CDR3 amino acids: CASSYGVAGNNGANVLTF. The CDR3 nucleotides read TGTGCCAGCAGTTATGGGGTAGCCGGGAACAACGGGGCCAACGTCCTGACTTTC.